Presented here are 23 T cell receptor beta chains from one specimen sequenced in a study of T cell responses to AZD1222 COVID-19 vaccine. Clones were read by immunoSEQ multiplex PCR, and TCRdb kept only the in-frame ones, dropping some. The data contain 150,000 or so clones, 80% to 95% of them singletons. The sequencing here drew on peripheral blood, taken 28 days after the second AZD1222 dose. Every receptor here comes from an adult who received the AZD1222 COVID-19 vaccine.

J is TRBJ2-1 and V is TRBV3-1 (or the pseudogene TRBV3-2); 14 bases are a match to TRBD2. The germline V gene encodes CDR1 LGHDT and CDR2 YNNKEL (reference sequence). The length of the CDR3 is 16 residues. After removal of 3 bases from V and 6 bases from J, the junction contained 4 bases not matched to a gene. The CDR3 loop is CASSQMGTSGSNEQFF. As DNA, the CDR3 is TGTGCCAGCAGCCAGATGGGGACTAGCGGGAGCAATGAGCAGTTCTTC.

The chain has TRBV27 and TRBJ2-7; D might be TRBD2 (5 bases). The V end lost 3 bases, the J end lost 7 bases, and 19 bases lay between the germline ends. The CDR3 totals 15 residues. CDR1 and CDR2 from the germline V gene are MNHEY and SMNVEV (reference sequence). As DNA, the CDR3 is TGTGCCAGCAGTTTGCTGGCTAACACGGGAAGGGAGCAGTACTTC. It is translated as CASSLLANTGREQYF.

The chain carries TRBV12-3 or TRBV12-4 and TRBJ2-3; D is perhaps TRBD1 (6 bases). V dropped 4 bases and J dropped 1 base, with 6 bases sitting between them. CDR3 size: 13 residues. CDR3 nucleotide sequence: TGTGCCAGCAGTTCAGGGGGCACAGATACGCAGTATTTT. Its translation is CASSSGGTDTQYF.

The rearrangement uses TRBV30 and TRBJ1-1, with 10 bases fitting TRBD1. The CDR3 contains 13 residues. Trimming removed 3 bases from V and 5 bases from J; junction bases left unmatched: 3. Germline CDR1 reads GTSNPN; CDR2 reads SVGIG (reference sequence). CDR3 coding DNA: TGTGCCTGGAGAGGGACAGGGGTGACTGAAGCTTTCTTT. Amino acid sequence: CAWRGTGVTEAFF.

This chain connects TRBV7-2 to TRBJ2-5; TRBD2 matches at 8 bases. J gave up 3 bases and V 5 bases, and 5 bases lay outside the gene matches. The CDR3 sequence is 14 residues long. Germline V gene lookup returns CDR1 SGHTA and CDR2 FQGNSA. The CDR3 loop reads CASSRQAGEETQYF. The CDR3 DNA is TGTGCCAGCAGCCGTCAAGCGGGAGAAGAGACCCAGTACTTC.

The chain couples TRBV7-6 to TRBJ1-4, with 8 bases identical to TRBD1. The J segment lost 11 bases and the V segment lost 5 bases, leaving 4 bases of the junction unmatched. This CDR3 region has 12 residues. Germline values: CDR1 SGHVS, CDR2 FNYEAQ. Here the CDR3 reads CASSPDREKLFF. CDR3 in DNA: TGTGCCAGCAGCCCGGACAGGGAGAAACTGTTTTTT.

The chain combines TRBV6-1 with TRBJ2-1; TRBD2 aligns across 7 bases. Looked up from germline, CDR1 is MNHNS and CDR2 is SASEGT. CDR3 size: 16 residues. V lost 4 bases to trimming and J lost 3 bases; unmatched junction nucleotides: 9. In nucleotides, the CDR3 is TGTGCCAGCAGTGGGCCTGGGGCTAGCGGCTACAATGAGCAGTTCTTC. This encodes CASSGPGASGYNEQFF.

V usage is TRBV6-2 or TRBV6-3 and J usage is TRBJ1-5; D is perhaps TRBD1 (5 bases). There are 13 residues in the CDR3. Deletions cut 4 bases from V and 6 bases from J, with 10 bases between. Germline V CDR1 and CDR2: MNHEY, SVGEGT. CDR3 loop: CASSSGYTQPQHF. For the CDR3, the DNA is TGTGCCAGCAGTTCAGGGTACACTCAGCCCCAGCATTTT.

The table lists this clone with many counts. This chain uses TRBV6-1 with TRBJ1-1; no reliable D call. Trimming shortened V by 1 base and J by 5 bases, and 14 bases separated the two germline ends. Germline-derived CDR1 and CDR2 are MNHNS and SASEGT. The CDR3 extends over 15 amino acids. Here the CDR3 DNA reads TGTGCCAGCAGTGAAGAGGGAAGGAAAAGGACTGAAGCTTTCTTT. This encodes CASSEEGRKRTEAFF.

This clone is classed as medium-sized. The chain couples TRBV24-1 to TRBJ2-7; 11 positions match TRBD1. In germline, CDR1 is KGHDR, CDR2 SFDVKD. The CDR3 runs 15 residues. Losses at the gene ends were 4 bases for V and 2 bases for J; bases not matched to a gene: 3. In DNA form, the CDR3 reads TGTGCCACCAGTGAATGGACAGGGGGCACCTACGAGCAGTACTTC. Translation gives CATSEWTGGTYEQYF.

CDR3 coding DNA: TGTGCCACCAGGGACAGCTCTGGAAACACCATATATTTT. It is translated as CATRDSSGNTIYF. This sequence joins TRBV10-3 and TRBJ1-3, with 7 bases fitting TRBD1. Germline V gene lookup returns CDR1 ENHRY and CDR2 SYGVKD. V shed 10 bases and J 0 bases; nucleotides not matched to a gene: 3. The CDR3 has 13 residues.

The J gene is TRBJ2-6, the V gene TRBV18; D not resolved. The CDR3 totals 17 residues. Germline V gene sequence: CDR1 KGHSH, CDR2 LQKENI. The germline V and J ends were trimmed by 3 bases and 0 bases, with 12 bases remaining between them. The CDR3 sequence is CASSPTWTFSGANVLTF. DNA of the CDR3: TGTGCCAGCTCACCTACCTGGACGTTCTCTGGGGCCAACGTCCTGACTTTC.

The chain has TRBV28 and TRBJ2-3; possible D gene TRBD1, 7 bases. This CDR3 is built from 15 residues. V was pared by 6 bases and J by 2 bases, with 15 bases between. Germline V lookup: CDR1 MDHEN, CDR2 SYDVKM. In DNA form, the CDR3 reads TGTGCCAGCAGCCCCGCGGGGACAGTCACAGATACGCAGTATTTT. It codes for CASSPAGTVTDTQYF.

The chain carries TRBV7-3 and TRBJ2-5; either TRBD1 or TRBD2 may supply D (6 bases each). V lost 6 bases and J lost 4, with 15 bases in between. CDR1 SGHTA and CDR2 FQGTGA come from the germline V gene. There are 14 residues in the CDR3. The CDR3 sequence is CASSPSGGVETQYF. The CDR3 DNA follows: TGTGCCAGCAGTCCATCCGGGGGCGTAGAGACCCAGTACTTC. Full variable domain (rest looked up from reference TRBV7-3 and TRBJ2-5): GAGVSQTPSNKVTEKGKYVELRCDPISGHTALYWYRQSLGQGPEFLIYFQGTGAADDSGLPNDRFFAVRPEGSVSTLKIQRTERGDSAVYLCASSPSGGVETQYFGPGTRLLVL.

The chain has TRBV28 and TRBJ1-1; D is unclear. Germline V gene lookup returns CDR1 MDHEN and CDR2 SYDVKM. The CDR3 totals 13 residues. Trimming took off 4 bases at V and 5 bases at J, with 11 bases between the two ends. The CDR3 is CASSSWIMTEAFF. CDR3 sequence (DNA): TGTGCCAGCAGTTCTTGGATTATGACTGAAGCTTTCTTT.

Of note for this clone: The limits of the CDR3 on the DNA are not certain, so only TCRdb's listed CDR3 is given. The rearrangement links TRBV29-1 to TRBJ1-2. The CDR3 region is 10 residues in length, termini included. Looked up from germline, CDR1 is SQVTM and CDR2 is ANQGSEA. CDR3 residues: CSVEVGMGTF.

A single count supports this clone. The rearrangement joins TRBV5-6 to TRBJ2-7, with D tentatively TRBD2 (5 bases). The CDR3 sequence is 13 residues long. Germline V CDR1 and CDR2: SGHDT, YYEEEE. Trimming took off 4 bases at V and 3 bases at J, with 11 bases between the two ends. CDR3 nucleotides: TGTGCCAGCAGCCCGGGATTGAACTACGAGCAGTACTTC. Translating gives CASSPGLNYEQYF. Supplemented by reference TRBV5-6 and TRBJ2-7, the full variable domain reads DAGVTQSPTHLIKTRGQQVTLRCSPKSGHDTVSWYQQALGQGPQFIFQYYEEEERQRGNFPDRFSGHQFPNYSSELNVNALLLGDSALYLCASSPGLNYEQYFGPGTRLTVT.

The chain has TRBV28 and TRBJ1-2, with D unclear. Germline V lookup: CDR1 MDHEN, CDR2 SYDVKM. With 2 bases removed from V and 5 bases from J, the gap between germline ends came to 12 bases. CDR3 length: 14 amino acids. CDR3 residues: CASSLTSARYGYTF. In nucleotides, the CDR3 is TGTGCCAGCAGTTTAACTTCAGCTCGTTATGGCTACACCTTC.

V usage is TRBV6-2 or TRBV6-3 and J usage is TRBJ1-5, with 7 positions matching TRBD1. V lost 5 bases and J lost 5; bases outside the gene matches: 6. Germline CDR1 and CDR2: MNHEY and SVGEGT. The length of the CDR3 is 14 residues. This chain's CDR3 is CASSTGQRHQPQHF. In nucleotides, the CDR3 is TGTGCCAGCAGTACGGGACAGAGACATCAGCCCCAGCATTTT.

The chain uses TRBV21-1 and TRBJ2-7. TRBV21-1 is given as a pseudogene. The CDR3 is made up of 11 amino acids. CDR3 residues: CASSRTYEQYF. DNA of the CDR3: TGTGCCAGCAGTAGGACCTACGAGCAGTACTTC.

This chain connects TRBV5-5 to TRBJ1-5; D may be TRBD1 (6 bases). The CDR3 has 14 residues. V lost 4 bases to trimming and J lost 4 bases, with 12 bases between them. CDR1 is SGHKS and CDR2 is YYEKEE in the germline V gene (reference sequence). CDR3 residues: CASSRGTSNQPQHF. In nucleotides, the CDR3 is TGTGCCAGCAGCCGGGGGACATCTAATCAGCCCCAGCATTTT.

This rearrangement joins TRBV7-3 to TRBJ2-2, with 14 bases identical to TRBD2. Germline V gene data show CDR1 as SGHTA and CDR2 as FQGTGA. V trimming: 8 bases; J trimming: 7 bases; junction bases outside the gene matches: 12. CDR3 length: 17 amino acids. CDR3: CASGPGTSGRMGGELFF. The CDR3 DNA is TGTGCCAGCGGACCCGGGACTAGCGGGAGAATGGGCGGGGAGCTGTTTTTT.

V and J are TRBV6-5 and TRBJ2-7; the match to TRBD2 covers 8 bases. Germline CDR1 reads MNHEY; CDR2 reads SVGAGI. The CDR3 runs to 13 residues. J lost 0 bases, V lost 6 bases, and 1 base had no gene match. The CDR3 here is CASRLADSYEQYF. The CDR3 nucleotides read TGTGCCAGCAGACTAGCGGACTCCTACGAGCAGTACTTC.